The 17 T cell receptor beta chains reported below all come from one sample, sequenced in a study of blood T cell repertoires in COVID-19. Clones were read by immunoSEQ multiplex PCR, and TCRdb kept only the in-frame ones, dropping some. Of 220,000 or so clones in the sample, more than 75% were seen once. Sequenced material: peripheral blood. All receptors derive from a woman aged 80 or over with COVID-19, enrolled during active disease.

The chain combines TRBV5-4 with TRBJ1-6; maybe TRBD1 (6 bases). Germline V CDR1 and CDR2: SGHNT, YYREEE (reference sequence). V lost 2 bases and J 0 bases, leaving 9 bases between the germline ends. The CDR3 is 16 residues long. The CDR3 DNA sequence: TGTGCCAGCAGCTTAGACAGGAGCTCCTATAATTCACCCCTCCACTTT. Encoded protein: CASSLDRSSYNSPLHF.

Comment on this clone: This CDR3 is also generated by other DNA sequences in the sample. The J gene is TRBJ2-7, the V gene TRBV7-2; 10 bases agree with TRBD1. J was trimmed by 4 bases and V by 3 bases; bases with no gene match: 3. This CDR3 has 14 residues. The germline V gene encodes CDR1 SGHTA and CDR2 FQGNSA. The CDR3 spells CASSLAGQGYEQYF. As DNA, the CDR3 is TGTGCCAGCAGCTTGGCGGGACAGGGGTACGAGCAGTACTTC.

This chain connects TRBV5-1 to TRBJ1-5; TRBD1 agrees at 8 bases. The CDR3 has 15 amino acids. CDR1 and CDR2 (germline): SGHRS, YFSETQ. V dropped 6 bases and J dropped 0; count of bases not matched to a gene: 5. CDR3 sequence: CASTMTGDSNQPQHF. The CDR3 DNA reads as TGCGCCAGCACCATGACAGGGGATAGCAATCAGCCCCAGCATTTT.

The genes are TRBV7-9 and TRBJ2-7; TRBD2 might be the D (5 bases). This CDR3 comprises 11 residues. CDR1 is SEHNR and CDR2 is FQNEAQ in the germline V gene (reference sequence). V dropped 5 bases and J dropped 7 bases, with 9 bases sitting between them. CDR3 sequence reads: CASSRGVEQYF. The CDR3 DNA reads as TGTGCCAGCAGCCGGGGAGTGGAGCAGTACTTC.

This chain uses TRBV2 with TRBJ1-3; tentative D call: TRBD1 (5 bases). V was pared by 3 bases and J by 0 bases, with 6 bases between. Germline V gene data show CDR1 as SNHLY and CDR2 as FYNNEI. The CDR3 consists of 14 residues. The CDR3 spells CASSDRASGNTIYF. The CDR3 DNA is TGTGCCAGCAGTGACAGGGCCTCTGGAAACACCATATATTTT.

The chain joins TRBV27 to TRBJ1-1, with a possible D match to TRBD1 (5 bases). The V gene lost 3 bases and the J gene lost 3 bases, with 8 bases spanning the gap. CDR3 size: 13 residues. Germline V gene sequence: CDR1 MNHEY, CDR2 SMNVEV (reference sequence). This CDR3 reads CASSFTRDTEAFF. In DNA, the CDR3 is TGTGCCAGCAGTTTCACCAGGGACACTGAAGCTTTCTTT.

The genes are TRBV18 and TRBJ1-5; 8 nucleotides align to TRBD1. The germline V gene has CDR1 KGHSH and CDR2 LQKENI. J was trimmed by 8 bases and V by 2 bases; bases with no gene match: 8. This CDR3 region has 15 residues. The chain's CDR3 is CASSPKAGGEKPQHF. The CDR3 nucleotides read TGTGCCAGCTCACCAAAGGCAGGGGGCGAAAAGCCCCAGCATTTT.

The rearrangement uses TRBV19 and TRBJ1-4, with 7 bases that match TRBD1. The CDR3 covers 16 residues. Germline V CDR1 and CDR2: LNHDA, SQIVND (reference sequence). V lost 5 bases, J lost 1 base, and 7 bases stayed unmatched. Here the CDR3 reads CASSARYRGTNEKLFF. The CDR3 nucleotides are TGTGCCAGTAGTGCGCGATACAGGGGAACTAATGAAAAACTGTTTTTT.

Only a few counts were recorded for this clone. CDR3 nucleotides: TGTGCCAGTAGTACATACACTGAAGCTTTCTTT. Translation: CASSTYTEAFF. The gene calls are TRBV19 and TRBJ1-1; D uncertain. This CDR3 has 11 amino acids. From germline, CDR1 is LNHDA and CDR2 SQIVND (reference sequence). V dropped 4 bases and J dropped 3 bases, with 3 bases sitting between them.

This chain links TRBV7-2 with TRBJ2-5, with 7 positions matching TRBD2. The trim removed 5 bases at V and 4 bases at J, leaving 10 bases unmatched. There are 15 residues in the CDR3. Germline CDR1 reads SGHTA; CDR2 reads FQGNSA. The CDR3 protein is CASSLSGVLVETQYF. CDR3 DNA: TGTGCCAGCAGCCTCAGCGGGGTTCTCGTAGAGACCCAGTACTTC.

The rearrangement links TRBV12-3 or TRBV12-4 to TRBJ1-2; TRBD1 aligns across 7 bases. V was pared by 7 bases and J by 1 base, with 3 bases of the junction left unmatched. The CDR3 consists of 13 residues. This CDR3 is CASTRQGNYGYTF. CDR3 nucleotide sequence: TGTGCCAGCACCCGACAGGGTAACTATGGCTACACCTTC.

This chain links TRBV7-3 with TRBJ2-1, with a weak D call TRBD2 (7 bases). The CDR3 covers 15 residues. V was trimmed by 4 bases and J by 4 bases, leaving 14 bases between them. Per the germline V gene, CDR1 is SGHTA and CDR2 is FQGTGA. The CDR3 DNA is TGTGCCAGCAGCTCCGGGGGGCGCACATACAATGAGCAGTTCTTC. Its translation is CASSSGGRTYNEQFF.

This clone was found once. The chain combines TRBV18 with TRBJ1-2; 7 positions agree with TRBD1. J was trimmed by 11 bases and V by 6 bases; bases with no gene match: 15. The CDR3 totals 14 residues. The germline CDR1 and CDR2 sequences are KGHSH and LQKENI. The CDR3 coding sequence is TGTGCCAGCTCCCCGGGACAGCCAGCTCTCGAGTACACCTTC. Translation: CASSPGQPALEYTF. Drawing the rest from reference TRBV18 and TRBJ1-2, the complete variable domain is NAGVMQNPRHLVRRRGQEARLRCSPMKGHSHVYWYRQLPEEGLKFMVYLQKENIIDESGMPKERFSAEFPKEGPSILRIQQVVRGDSAAYFCASSPGQPALEYTFGSGTRLTVV.

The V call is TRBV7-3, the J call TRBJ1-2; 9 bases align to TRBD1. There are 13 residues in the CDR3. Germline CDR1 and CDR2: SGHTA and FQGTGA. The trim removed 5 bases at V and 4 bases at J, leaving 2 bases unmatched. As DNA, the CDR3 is TGTGCCAGCAGCCTGGGACAGGGCTATGGCTACACCTTC. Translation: CASSLGQGYGYTF.

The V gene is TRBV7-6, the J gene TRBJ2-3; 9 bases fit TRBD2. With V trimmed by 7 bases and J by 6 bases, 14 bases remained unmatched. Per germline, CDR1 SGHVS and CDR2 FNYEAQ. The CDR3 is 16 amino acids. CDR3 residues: CASTSTYSGGADTQYF. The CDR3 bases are TGTGCCAGCACCTCGACTTATAGCGGGGGAGCGGATACGCAGTATTTT.

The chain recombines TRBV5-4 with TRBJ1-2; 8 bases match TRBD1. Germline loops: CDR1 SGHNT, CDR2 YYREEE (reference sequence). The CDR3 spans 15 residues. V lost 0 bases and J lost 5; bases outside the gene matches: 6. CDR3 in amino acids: CASSLDLTGEYGYTF. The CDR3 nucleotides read TGTGCCAGCAGCTTGGACCTGACAGGGGAATATGGCTACACCTTC.

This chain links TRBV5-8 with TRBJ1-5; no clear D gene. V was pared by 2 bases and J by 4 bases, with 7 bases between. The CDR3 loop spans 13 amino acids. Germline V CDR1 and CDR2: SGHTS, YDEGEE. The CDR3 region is CASSFGRNQPQHF. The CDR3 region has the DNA TGTGCCAGCAGCTTTGGGAGGAATCAGCCCCAGCATTTT.